This passage covers 17 T cell receptor beta chains from one sample sequenced in a study of technical replicates of blood from several donors. Assay used: immunoSEQ multiplex PCR; TCRdb lists only in-frame clones, some missing. In the table there are fewer than 80,000 clones, over 85% of which are singletons. Sequenced sample: PBMCs. The receptor set was obtained from a human donor in good health. Some clones in this sample may be carry-over from other donors' samples.

This sequence joins TRBV7-2 and TRBJ1-1; tentatively, D is TRBD1 (5 bases). Between the trimmed V and J ends, which lost 0 bases and 1 base, there was a span of 6 bases. Germline CDR1 and CDR2: SGHTA and FQGNSA. This CDR3 spans 14 amino acids. CDR3 protein: CASSLAQGNTEAFF. The CDR3 region has the DNA TGTGCCAGCAGCTTAGCGCAGGGGAACACTGAAGCTTTCTTT.

A single count supports this clone. V and J are TRBV7-3 and TRBJ2-3, with D possibly matching TRBD1 (5 bases). Germline CDR1 SGHTA, CDR2 FQGTGA. CDR3 length equals 13 residues. Trimming stripped 4 bases from V and 6 bases from J, with 11 bases between. This chain's CDR3 is CASSYRRGDTQYF. For the CDR3, the DNA is TGTGCCAGCAGCTACAGGCGAGGCGATACGCAGTATTTT.

The genes are TRBV7-9 and TRBJ2-7, with no clear D. Trimming removed 7 bases from V and 2 bases from J, with 12 bases in between. The CDR3 has 13 residues. Germline V lookup: CDR1 SEHNR, CDR2 FQNEAQ (reference sequence). The CDR3 sequence: CASISPPTYEQYF. In DNA, the CDR3 is TGTGCCAGCATTTCTCCACCTACCTACGAGCAGTACTTC.

The chain uses TRBV4-2 and TRBJ2-1; no definite D call. The CDR3 is 12 amino acids. Germline V lookup: CDR1 LGHNA, CDR2 YNFKEQ. V lost 0 bases to trimming and J lost 10 bases, with 7 bases between them. The CDR3 DNA reads TGTGCCAGCAGCCAAGACCCCCAGGAGCAGTTCTTC. Its translation is CASSQDPQEQFF.

The J gene is TRBJ2-1, the V gene TRBV4-3, with 7 bases aligning to TRBD2. The CDR3 runs 15 residues. In germline, CDR1 is LGHNA, CDR2 YSLEER. With 4 bases clipped from V and 8 bases from J, the junction kept 11 bases outside the gene matches. In DNA form, the CDR3 reads TGCGCCAGCAGCCCCCTGACGGGAGGCACTGATGAGCAGTTCTTC. This sequence encodes CASSPLTGGTDEQFF.

This chain joins TRBV29-1 and TRBJ2-7; perhaps TRBD1 as D (6 bases). The V end lost 3 bases, the J end lost 3 bases, and 9 bases lay between the germline ends. Germline V gene sequence: CDR1 SQVTM, CDR2 ANQGSEA. CDR3 size: 12 residues. CDR3 residues: CSVETGGYEQYF. The CDR3 nucleotides read TGCAGCGTTGAGACAGGCGGCTACGAGCAGTACTTC.

J is TRBJ2-7 and V is TRBV19, with D maybe TRBD2 (6 bases). The V gene's germline CDR1 is LNHDA and CDR2 SQIVND (reference sequence). Trimming removed 3 bases from V and 7 bases from J, with 19 bases in between. The CDR3 covers 15 residues. The CDR3 coding sequence is TGTGCCAGTAGTATGGGTGCGGGGAGCCTTGGGGAGCAGTACTTC. It yields the protein CASSMGAGSLGEQYF.

The V and J genes are TRBV7-6 and TRBJ2-1; D uncertain. V was trimmed by 1 base and J by 6 bases, leaving 13 bases between them. The germline CDR1 and CDR2 sequences are SGHVS and FNYEAQ. CDR3 length: 15 amino acids. The CDR3 coding sequence is TGTGCCAGCAGCTTAGAGACCAGAGGAGCCAATGAGCAGTTCTTC. Amino acid sequence: CASSLETRGANEQFF.

V is TRBV27 and J is TRBJ2-7; D may be TRBD1 (6 bases). The length of the CDR3 is 14 residues. Trimming took off 3 bases at V and 5 bases at J, with 14 bases between the two ends. Per the germline V gene, CDR1 is MNHEY and CDR2 is SMNVEV (reference sequence). The CDR3 region is CASSFTGINHEQYF. CDR3 DNA sequence: TGTGCCAGCAGTTTTACAGGGATTAACCACGAGCAGTACTTC.

V is TRBV29-1 and J is TRBJ1-2, with TRBD1 matching over 10 bases. This CDR3 has 14 amino acids. From germline, CDR1 is SQVTM and CDR2 ANQGSEA. V shed 4 bases and J 8 bases; nucleotides not matched to a gene: 10. The CDR3 DNA sequence: TGCAGCGTTGGTGGACAGGGGGGTGAATACGGCTACACCTTC. Translation: CSVGGQGGEYGYTF.

V is TRBV11-3 and J is TRBJ2-1; 8 bases are a match to TRBD2. Per germline, CDR1 SGHNT and CDR2 YENEEA. The CDR3 is 15 residues long. V gave up 4 bases and J gave up 2 bases; unmatched junction bases: 4. CDR3 nucleotides: TGTGCCAGCAGCTCCGCGGGGGGCCCCTACAATGAGCAGTTCTTC. Translating gives CASSSAGGPYNEQFF.

The rearrangement links TRBV4-3 to TRBJ2-3; TRBD1 might be the D (5 bases). The CDR3 extends over 13 amino acids. V gave up 1 base and J gave up 10 bases, with 12 bases separating them. Germline-derived CDR1 and CDR2 are LGHNA and YSLEER. The CDR3 loop reads CASSQVGAHPQYF. DNA for the CDR3: TGCGCCAGCAGCCAAGTAGGGGCCCATCCGCAGTATTTT.

The chain links TRBV19 to TRBJ1-5, with TRBD1 matching over 8 bases. The CDR3 sequence is 16 residues long. V trimming: 7 bases; J trimming: 2 bases; junction bases outside the gene matches: 10. CDR1 is LNHDA and CDR2 is SQIVND in the germline V gene (reference sequence). CDR3 residues: CASKTGVGLGNQPQHF. In DNA form, the CDR3 reads TGTGCCAGTAAGACAGGGGTAGGTTTAGGCAATCAGCCCCAGCATTTT.

The chain has TRBV18 and TRBJ2-1; 9 nucleotides agree with TRBD2. The CDR3 has 15 residues. The germline CDR1 and CDR2 sequences are KGHSH and LQKENI. The V segment lost 5 bases and the J segment 3 bases; nucleotides outside the gene matches: 5. CDR3 protein: CASSSRTSDYNEQFF. Written as DNA, the CDR3 is TGTGCCAGCTCATCAAGGACTAGCGACTACAATGAGCAGTTCTTC.

The V gene is TRBV19, the J gene TRBJ2-3, with 7 bases fitting TRBD2. The CDR3 spans 15 residues. Looked up from germline, CDR1 is LNHDA and CDR2 is SQIVND (reference sequence). V dropped 7 bases and J dropped 1; count of bases not matched to a gene: 8. The CDR3 bases are TGTGCCAGTAAACCCACTAGCGTGGGCACAGATACGCAGTATTTT. Its translation: CASKPTSVGTDTQYF. Looking up the rest from reference TRBV19 and TRBJ2-3 gives the full variable domain: DGGITQSPKYLFRKEGQNVTLSCEQNLNHDAMYWYRQDPGQGLRLIYYSQIVNDFQKGDIAEGYSVSREKKESFPLTVTSAQKNPTAFYLCASKPTSVGTDTQYFGPGTRLTVL.

The chain couples TRBV18 to TRBJ1-1; no clear D gene. The CDR3 runs 13 residues. V was clipped by 6 bases and J by 5 bases, with 13 bases between them. Germline CDR1 reads KGHSH; CDR2 reads LQKENI. The CDR3 DNA sequence: TGTGCCAGCTCCCAGACCCGGGAGACTGAAGCTTTCTTT. Its translation is CASSQTRETEAFF.

This sequence joins TRBV25-1 and TRBJ2-1, with 11 bases fitting TRBD2. Germline V gene data show CDR1 as MGHDK and CDR2 as SYGVNS. V shed 2 bases and J 9 bases; nucleotides not matched to a gene: 6. This CDR3 is built from 15 residues. The CDR3 bases are TGTGCCAGCAGTGAAAGGGTAGCGGGAGGGGGTGAGCAGTTCTTC. Amino acids: CASSERVAGGGEQFF.